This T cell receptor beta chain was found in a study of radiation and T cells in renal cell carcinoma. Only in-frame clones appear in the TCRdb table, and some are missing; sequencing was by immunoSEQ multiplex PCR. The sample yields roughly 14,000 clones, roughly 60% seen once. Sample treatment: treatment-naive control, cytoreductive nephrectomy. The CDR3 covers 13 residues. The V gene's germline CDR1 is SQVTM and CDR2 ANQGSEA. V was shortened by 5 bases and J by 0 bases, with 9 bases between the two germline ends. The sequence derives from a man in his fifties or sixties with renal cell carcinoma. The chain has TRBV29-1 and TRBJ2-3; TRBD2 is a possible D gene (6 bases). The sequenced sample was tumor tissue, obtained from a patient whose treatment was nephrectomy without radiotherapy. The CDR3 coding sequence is TGCAGCGTTAAGCGGGCTAGCACAGATACGCAGTATTTT. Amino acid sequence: CSVKRASTDTQYF.